A single sample gave rise to the 28 T cell receptor beta chains below, sequenced in a study of T cell repertoires in cytomegalovirus infection. TCRdb redid the calling of the reads with MiXCR, one entry per CDR3 protein. The sample contains approximately 400,000 distinct CDR3 sequences, about a third of which appear only once. The material sequenced was PBMCs. The receptors stem from a human donor in good health (CMV status not recorded). Some clones in this sample may be carry-over from other donors' samples.

The CDR3 spells CASSKWDRVETQYF. DNA of the CDR3: TGTGCCAGTAGTAAATGGGACAGGGTGGAGACCCAGTACTTC. The chain uses TRBV19 and TRBJ2-5, with 9 bases lining up with TRBD1. The CDR3 consists of 14 residues. V was pared by 4 bases and J by 5 bases, with 5 bases of the junction left unmatched. The germline gives CDR1 LNHDA, CDR2 SQIVND (reference sequence).

Note on this clonotype: Lacking the conserved final phenylalanine or tryptophan, this CDR3 likely reflects a read error. The chain combines TRBV7-2 with TRBJ2-1; TRBD1 is a possible D gene (6 bases). V lost 2 bases, J lost 4 bases, and 15 bases lay in between. Germline CDR1 is SGHTA and CDR2 is FQGNSA. The CDR3 runs to 16 residues. The CDR3 bases are TGTGCCAGCAGCTTACCCGGACAGAACCGTTACAATGAGCAGTTCTTA. This codes for CASSLPGQNRYNEQFL.

The CDR3 region is CASSLKGLVAHTQYF. The CDR3 region has the DNA TGTGCCAGCAGCTTGAAGGGACTAGTGGCGCATACCCAGTACTTC. The V gene is TRBV5-4, the J gene TRBJ2-5; 8 bases fit TRBD2. V trimming: 1 base; J trimming: 8 bases; junction bases outside the gene matches: 10. CDR1 SGHNT and CDR2 YYREEE come from the germline V gene (reference sequence). CDR3 length: 15 residues.

The DNA for the CDR3 is TGTGCCAGCAGTCCCAGGAGGGGGACAAACTATGGCTACACCTTC. This translates into CASSPRRGTNYGYTF. The gene calls are TRBV27 and TRBJ1-2; possible D gene TRBD1, 6 bases. This CDR3 is 15 amino acids long. The germline V gene encodes CDR1 MNHEY and CDR2 SMNVEV (reference sequence). The ends were cut back, 5 bases at V and 2 bases at J, with 15 bases in the middle.

This rearrangement joins TRBV6-2 or TRBV6-3 to TRBJ1-1; D might be TRBD1 (6 bases). CDR3 size: 17 residues. Trimming removed 6 bases from V and 0 bases from J, with 20 bases in between. Germline-derived CDR1 and CDR2 are MNHEY and SVGEGT. This chain's CDR3 is CASRDSLGGGMNTEAFF. CDR3 in DNA: TGTGCCAGCAGAGATTCGCTCGGGGGCGGAATGAACACTGAAGCTTTCTTT.

This clonotype was detected a few times. The chain recombines TRBV6-1 with TRBJ2-2; no reliable D call. V lost 6 bases and J 5 bases, leaving 22 bases between the germline ends. There are 17 residues in the CDR3. The germline CDR1 and CDR2 sequences are MNHNS and SASEGT. CDR3 amino acids: CASSPGVARVVTGELFF. For the CDR3, the DNA is TGTGCCAGCAGCCCGGGCGTGGCTCGGGTAGTAACCGGGGAGCTGTTTTTT.

This clonotype was counted a few times. V gene TRBV6-5 combines with J gene TRBJ2-3; TRBD2 is a possible D gene (5 bases). There are 16 residues in the CDR3. V was pared by 1 base and J by 2 bases, with 13 bases between. Germline CDR1 reads MNHEY; CDR2 reads SVGAGI. The CDR3 region has the DNA TGTGCCAGCAGTTACTGGGCAGGCGGGTCCACAGATACGCAGTATTTT. It is translated as CASSYWAGGSTDTQYF.

V and J are TRBV5-4 and TRBJ1-6; D gene unclear. This CDR3 region has 14 residues. V was shortened by 4 bases and J by 11 bases, with 16 bases between the two germline ends. Germline CDR1 is SGHNT and CDR2 is YYREEE (reference sequence). DNA of the CDR3: TGTGCCAGCAGCCCGTCTCGTTCCGGAGCACCCCTCCACTTT. Encoded protein: CASSPSRSGAPLHF.

The chain has TRBV5-1 and TRBJ1-5; a weak D match, TRBD1 (5 bases). Trimming removed 4 bases from V and 9 bases from J, with 14 bases in between. The CDR3 has 13 amino acids. Germline CDR1 SGHRS, CDR2 YFSETQ. CDR3 in DNA: TGCGCCAGCAGCGAGGCGGTGGGGGGGCCCCAGCATTTT. It is translated as CASSEAVGGPQHF.

At least ten counts were recorded for this clonotype. This chain joins TRBV7-6 and TRBJ1-2, with a tentative D call TRBD1 (5 bases). The CDR3 is 17 residues long. Deletions cut 5 bases from V and 8 bases from J, with 27 bases between. Germline CDR1 reads SGHVS; CDR2 reads FNYEAQ. CDR3 sequence reads: CASSPRAAQAGSGGYTF. DNA of the CDR3: TGTGCCAGCAGCCCCCGGGCCGCACAGGCCGGATCGGGCGGCTACACCTTC. The variable domain in full, with the rest retrieved from reference TRBV7-6 and TRBJ1-2, is GAGVSQSPRYKVTKRGQDVALRCDPISGHVSLYWYRQALGQGPEFLTYFNYEAQQDKSGLPNDRFSAERPEGSISTLTIQRTEQRDSAMYRCASSPRAAQAGSGGYTFGSGTRLTVV.

The gene calls are TRBV7-2 and TRBJ2-3; D remains ambiguous. Germline CDR1 and CDR2: SGHTA and FQGNSA. The CDR3 loop spans 16 amino acids. Trimming pared 0 bases from V and 1 base from J, leaving 11 bases between. CDR3 protein: CASSLANRLGTDTQYF. The DNA for the CDR3 is TGTGCCAGCAGCTTAGCGAACCGCTTGGGCACAGATACGCAGTATTTT.

Only one count was recorded for this clonotype. The chain uses TRBV24-1 and TRBJ1-2, with 10 bases lining up with TRBD1. V lost 3 bases to trimming and J lost 4 bases; unmatched junction nucleotides: 7. CDR3 length equals 16 residues. Germline V gives CDR1 KGHDR, CDR2 SFDVKD. The CDR3 DNA reads TGTGCCACCAGTGATCACCCGGGACAGGGGCCCTATGGCTACACCTTC. Protein sequence: CATSDHPGQGPYGYTF.

The V and J genes are TRBV9 and TRBJ2-3; possibly TRBD2 for D (6 bases). The CDR3 is 15 amino acids. CDR1 is SGDLS and CDR2 is YYNGEE in the germline V gene. Trimming pared 0 bases from V and 1 base from J, leaving 9 bases between. CDR3: CASSVGPGGTDTQYF. In DNA, the CDR3 is TGTGCCAGCAGCGTAGGCCCGGGGGGCACAGATACGCAGTATTTT. Full variable domain (outside the CDR3, taken from reference TRBV9 and TRBJ2-3): DSGVTQTPKHLITATGQRVTLRCSPRSGDLSVYWYQQSLDQGLQFLIQYYNGEERAKGNILERFSAQQFPDLHSELNLSSLELGDSALYFCASSVGPGGTDTQYFGPGTRLTVL.

CDR3 bases: TGTGCCAGCAGCTTTTACTTGGAGGCGAACTATGGCTACACCTTC. It translates to CASSFYLEANYGYTF. The chain joins TRBV7-2 to TRBJ1-2; D gene uncertain. Trimming removed 3 bases from V and 2 bases from J, with 13 bases in between. In germline, CDR1 is SGHTA, CDR2 FQGNSA. CDR3 length: 15 residues.

A word on this clonotype: A junction end diverges from the germline sequence, so it may reflect a read error. This rearrangement joins TRBV7-2 to TRBJ2-5; TRBD2 aligns across 9 bases. The CDR3 is made up of 16 amino acids. Germline values: CDR1 SGHTA, CDR2 FQGNSA. CDR3 residues: CASSVPLAGTHETQSF. The CDR3 DNA reads as TGTGCCAGCAGCGTACCCCTAGCGGGGACCCACGAGACCCAGTCCTTC.

The rearrangement uses TRBV6-6 and TRBJ2-3; TRBD1 agrees at 7 bases. In germline, CDR1 is MNHNY, CDR2 SVGAGI (reference sequence). After removal of 2 bases from V and 1 base from J, the junction contained 9 bases not matched to a gene. The CDR3 runs 17 residues. The CDR3 sequence: CASSYPPTGRGTDTQYF. In DNA, the CDR3 is TGTGCCAGCAGTTACCCTCCGACAGGGCGGGGCACAGATACGCAGTATTTT.

This clonotype was recorded many times. J is TRBJ1-5 and V is TRBV7-2; 7 bases map to TRBD1. Germline V gene sequence: CDR1 SGHTA, CDR2 FQGNSA. The trim removed 1 base at V and 0 bases at J, leaving 9 bases unmatched. This CDR3 is 18 amino acids long. The CDR3 loop is CASSLDLTGSTSNQPQHF. The CDR3 DNA is TGTGCCAGCAGCTTAGACCTGACAGGGTCGACTAGCAATCAGCCCCAGCATTTT.

V usage is TRBV20-1 and J usage is TRBJ1-5; no clear D gene. The germline CDR1 and CDR2 sequences are DFQATT and SNEGSKA (reference sequence). The ends were cut back, 0 bases at V and 5 bases at J, with 17 bases in the middle. The CDR3 consists of 16 residues. CDR3 nucleotide sequence: TGCAGTGCTAGAGACCTAGGGCAGGTCCGAGATCAGCCCCAGCATTTT. Encoded protein: CSARDLGQVRDQPQHF.

The V call is TRBV11-3, the J call TRBJ1-1, with a weak D call TRBD1 (5 bases). V dropped 3 bases and J dropped 5 bases, with 16 bases sitting between them. The CDR3 is 15 residues long. CDR1 and CDR2 (germline): SGHNT, YENEEA. CDR3 DNA sequence: TGTGCCAGCAGCTTCTCGGGCGCGGGGGGGACTGAAGCTTTCTTT. Translated, it gives CASSFSGAGGTEAFF.

This clonotype was observed a few times. The chain joins TRBV2 to TRBJ1-1; D unresolved. Germline V lookup: CDR1 SNHLY, CDR2 FYNNEI. There are 14 residues in the CDR3. Between the trimmed V and J ends, which lost 6 bases and 1 base, there was a span of 12 bases. The CDR3 nucleotides are TGTGCCAGCAGGCTCGGACTGGGGAACACTGAAGCTTTCTTT. Its translation is CASRLGLGNTEAFF.

About this clonotype: Mismatch with germline at one junction end may stem from a read error. The rearrangement joins TRBV29-1 to TRBJ2-5; weak D call: TRBD2 (6 bases). Germline V lookup: CDR1 SQVTM, CDR2 ANQGSEA. The CDR3 runs to 15 residues. The CDR3 nucleotides are TGCAGCATTGAAAACCCTTTCGGAGGGAGGGAGACCCAGTACTTC. Translated, it gives CSIENPFGGRETQYF.

The chain couples TRBV24-1 to TRBJ2-5; a weak D match, TRBD2 (5 bases). The CDR3 extends over 15 amino acids. Germline CDR1 is KGHDR and CDR2 is SFDVKD. Trimming left V 3 bases short and J 2 bases short, with 12 bases between. CDR3 sequence reads: CATSDTLQRQETQYF. The DNA for the CDR3 is TGTGCCACCAGTGATACCCTTCAGCGGCAAGAGACCCAGTACTTC.

The chain is built from TRBV11-2 and TRBJ2-5; TRBD2 might be the D (6 bases). Trimming left V 5 bases short and J 2 bases short, with 9 bases between. Germline V gene data show CDR1 as SGHAT and CDR2 as FQNNGV. This CDR3 has 13 amino acids. In DNA form, the CDR3 reads TGTGCCAGCAGCACGGACTATCAAGAGACCCAGTACTTC. Protein product: CASSTDYQETQYF. Filled out from reference TRBV11-2 and TRBJ2-5, the complete variable domain reads EAGVAQSPRYKIIEKRQSVAFWCNPISGHATLYWYQQILGQGPKLLIQFQNNGVVDDSQLPKDRFSAERLKGVDSTLKIQPAKLEDSAVYLCASSTDYQETQYFGPGTRLLVL.

This clonotype was picked up a small number of times. J is TRBJ2-2 and V is TRBV12-3 or TRBV12-4; 7 bases match TRBD1. The V gene end was trimmed by 5 bases and the J gene end by 7 bases; junction bases not matched to a gene: 7. This CDR3 is 14 amino acids long. In DNA form, the CDR3 reads TGTGCCAGCAGTCAAACCAGGGACAGCGGGGAGCTGTTTTTT. This codes for CASSQTRDSGELFF.

This clonotype was seen a few times. V and J are TRBV6-2 or TRBV6-3 and TRBJ2-3; no firm D call. Trimming shortened V by 2 bases and J by 0 bases, and 18 bases separated the two germline ends. This CDR3 has 18 amino acids. Germline-derived CDR1 and CDR2 are MNHEY and SVGEGT. The CDR3 DNA reads as TGTGCCAGCAGTTACGAAGACGGCCGGCGATTTAGCACAGATACGCAGTATTTT. Protein: CASSYEDGRRFSTDTQYF.

A remark on this clonotype: A read error may explain this, as a much larger clone is one base away. This rearrangement joins TRBV12-3 or TRBV12-4 to TRBJ2-3, with TRBD2 matching 7 bases. The CDR3 sequence is 12 residues long. CDR3 sequence (DNA): TGTGCCAGCACCCCCGGACTAGATGCGCAGTATTTT. It codes for CASTPGLDAQYF.

This clonotype occurred a few times. The CDR3 sequence: CSARESLRPSDEQFF. The DNA of the CDR3 is TGCAGTGCTAGAGAAAGCTTACGTCCCTCCGATGAGCAGTTCTTC. The rearrangement links TRBV20-1 to TRBJ2-1; D uncertain. The germline gives CDR1 DFQATT, CDR2 SNEGSKA (reference sequence). There are 15 residues in the CDR3. Trimming took 0 bases from V and 8 from J, leaving 17 bases between them.

This chain uses TRBV4-1 with TRBJ2-5, with TRBD2 as a possible D gene (6 bases). Trimming stripped 5 bases from V and 4 bases from J, with 17 bases between. This CDR3 region has 15 residues. The germline V gene has CDR1 MGHRA and CDR2 YSYEKL. CDR3 DNA: TGCGCCAGCAGCGACGACGGGGGTAGGGGAGAGACCCAGTACTTC. Encoded protein: CASSDDGGRGETQYF.